These 19 T cell receptor beta chains originate from one sample sequenced in a study of Graves' ophthalmopathy and Graves' hyperthyroidism. RNA transcripts served as template for amplifying TCR beta CDR3 sequences. Following a first-round RT-PCR that used HTBI primers, a second-round multiplex PCR was carried out. TCRdb used MiXCR to reprocess the multiplex PCR reads, holding one entry per CDR3 protein. The top ten clones hold roughly 9% of a sample with approximately 160,000 distinct CDR3 sequences, roughly two fifths of them seen once. Sequenced sample: peripheral blood. These receptors were collected from a man aged 25 to 45 with Graves' ophthalmopathy.

V usage is TRBV11-2 and J usage is TRBJ2-5; tentatively, D is TRBD1 or TRBD2 (5 bases each). Germline CDR1 reads SGHAT; CDR2 reads FQNNGV. V dropped 4 bases and J dropped 5 bases, with 20 bases sitting between them. The CDR3 spans 16 residues. Here the CDR3 reads CASSSGLRGDRETQYF. CDR3 nucleotide sequence: TGTGCCAGCAGCTCGGGGTTGAGGGGAGATAGGGAGACCCAGTACTTC.

The chain has TRBV6-2 or TRBV6-3 and TRBJ2-7; 9 bases agree with TRBD1. The CDR3 runs to 13 residues. From germline, CDR1 is MNHEY and CDR2 SVGEGT. V was clipped by 10 bases and J by 5 bases; unmatched bases: 9. Here the CDR3 DNA reads TGTGCCATCCTAGCGGACAGGGGAAACGAGCAGTACTTC. It encodes CAILADRGNEQYF.

The chain uses TRBV6-2 or TRBV6-3 and TRBJ2-7; no reliable D call. Trimming cost V 1 base and J 4 bases, with 8 bases left between them. Per germline, CDR1 MNHEY and CDR2 SVGEGT. This CDR3 is built from 13 residues. DNA of the CDR3: TGTGCCAGCAGTTACTTCCGCAATTACGAGCAGTACTTC. Translating gives CASSYFRNYEQYF.

This clonotype was found many times. This chain links TRBV6-2 or TRBV6-3 with TRBJ2-1; the match to TRBD2 covers 12 bases. The germline V gene has CDR1 MNHEY and CDR2 SVGEGT. The V gene end was trimmed by 5 bases and the J gene end by 7 bases; junction bases not matched to a gene: 12. This CDR3 region has 17 residues. CDR3 region: CASSRPSTSGRRNEQFF. The CDR3 DNA follows: TGTGCCAGCAGTAGACCTTCGACTAGCGGGAGAAGGAATGAGCAGTTCTTC.

This clonotype was recorded many times. This chain connects TRBV7-8 to TRBJ2-7; 7 bases align to TRBD1. Germline CDR1 reads SGHVS; CDR2 reads FQNEAQ. The CDR3 has 18 amino acids. V dropped 2 bases and J dropped 7; count of bases not matched to a gene: 20. In DNA, the CDR3 is TGTGCCAGCAGCTTAAAGCGGTCAACAGGGGTTCAATTGGAGGAGCAGTACTTC. Translation: CASSLKRSTGVQLEEQYF.

Ten or more counts support this clonotype. The V gene is TRBV28, the J gene TRBJ2-5; possible D gene TRBD1, 5 bases. This CDR3 contains 14 residues. CDR1 is MDHEN and CDR2 is SYDVKM in the germline V gene. The germline V and J ends were trimmed by 4 bases and 3 bases, with 12 bases remaining between them. The CDR3 nucleotides read TGTGCCAGCAGTTGGGCGGCCAGGGAAGAGACCCAGTACTTC. Translation: CASSWAAREETQYF.

This clonotype was seen repeatedly, ten times or more. The gene calls are TRBV2 and TRBJ1-5; 8 bases are a match to TRBD1. The CDR3 is 17 residues long. Germline V gene data show CDR1 as SNHLY and CDR2 as FYNNEI. V shed 6 bases, J shed 0 bases, and the junction held 10 bases outside the gene matches. The chain's CDR3 is CASSSGTGDYSNQPQHF. The DNA of the CDR3 is TGTGCCAGCAGCTCCGGGACAGGCGATTATAGCAATCAGCCCCAGCATTTT. Combining the CDR3 with reference TRBV2 and TRBJ1-5 gives the whole variable domain EPEVTQTPSHQVTQMGQEVILRCVPISNHLYFYWYRQILGQKVEFLVSFYNNEISEKSEIFDDQFSVERPDGSNFTLKIRSTKLEDSAMYFCASSSGTGDYSNQPQHFGDGTRLSIL.

This clonotype was picked up a small number of times. The chain has TRBV7-8 and TRBJ1-2; D gene ambiguous. V was clipped by 5 bases and J by 4 bases, with 8 bases between them. CDR3 length equals 12 residues. CDR1 and CDR2 (germline): SGHVS, FQNEAQ. CDR3 sequence: CASSVIGYGYTF. The CDR3 nucleotides are TGTGCCAGCAGCGTTATAGGCTATGGCTACACCTTC.

This clonotype was counted ten times or more. V usage is TRBV12-3 or TRBV12-4 and J usage is TRBJ1-5; D not resolved. This CDR3 comprises 15 residues. The V end lost 7 bases, the J end lost 1 base, and 14 bases lay between the germline ends. The CDR3 loop reads CASNLGRTSNQPQHF. The CDR3 nucleotides are TGTGCCAGCAACTTAGGGCGGACGAGCAATCAGCCCCAGCATTTT.

This chain connects TRBV7-2 to TRBJ2-7; tentative D call: TRBD2 (5 bases). The CDR3 has 15 residues. Per germline, CDR1 SGHTA and CDR2 FQGNSA. V was clipped by 6 bases and J by 0 bases, with 15 bases between them. Written as DNA, the CDR3 is TGTGCCAGCAGTCAAAGTAGCGCCAGCTCCTACGAGCAGTACTTC. It specifies CASSQSSASSYEQYF.

V is TRBV6-1 and J is TRBJ1-5; TRBD1 might be the D (6 bases). The CDR3 is made up of 16 amino acids. Germline V gene lookup returns CDR1 MNHNS and CDR2 SASEGT. The V gene lost 1 base and the J gene lost 2 bases, with 12 bases spanning the gap. The CDR3 is CASSEEGGSGNQPQHF. The CDR3 bases are TGTGCCAGCAGTGAAGAGGGGGGGTCCGGCAATCAGCCCCAGCATTTT.

This clonotype was observed at least ten times. The chain carries TRBV7-8 and TRBJ1-1; possible D gene TRBD1, 5 bases. The CDR3 covers 14 residues. V lost 0 bases and J 10 bases, leaving 15 bases between the germline ends. CDR1 is SGHVS and CDR2 is FQNEAQ in the germline V gene. The CDR3 bases are TGTGCCAGCAGCTTAGCGACGGTAGGGACCGTAGCTTTCTTT. Residues: CASSLATVGTVAFF.

The rearrangement joins TRBV6-1 to TRBJ2-7; TRBD2 aligns across 9 bases. Germline values: CDR1 MNHNS, CDR2 SASEGT. This CDR3 spans 15 amino acids. V shed 8 bases and J 3 bases; nucleotides not matched to a gene: 11. The CDR3 is CASAGWLAGIYEQYF. DNA of the CDR3: TGTGCCAGCGCCGGCTGGCTAGCGGGAATCTACGAGCAGTACTTC.

The chain combines TRBV28 with TRBJ2-7, with TRBD1 as a possible D gene (6 bases). CDR3 size: 17 residues. Germline CDR1 reads MDHEN; CDR2 reads SYDVKM. V gave up 5 bases and J gave up 0 bases, with 20 bases separating them. In DNA, the CDR3 is TGTGCCAGCAGTGTTCTGACCAACCGGGACAACTCCTACGAGCAGTACTTC. It codes for CASSVLTNRDNSYEQYF.

This clonotype was seen repeatedly, ten times or more. The genes are TRBV20-1 and TRBJ2-7; TRBD2 agrees at 8 bases. Germline CDR1 DFQATT, CDR2 SNEGSKA (reference sequence). The CDR3 spans 15 residues. J lost 6 bases, V lost 6 bases, and 16 bases had no gene match. The DNA of the CDR3 is TGCAGTGCCAAGAGTGGGACGGGAGGGCCATTCGAGCAGTACTTC. Protein sequence: CSAKSGTGGPFEQYF.

This chain connects TRBV28 to TRBJ1-2, with D tentatively TRBD1 (5 bases). CDR3 length: 12 amino acids. CDR1 is MDHEN, CDR2 SYDVKM, per germline. V gave up 7 bases and J gave up 3 bases, with 9 bases separating them. In DNA, the CDR3 is TGTGCCAGCACTGGGGACTACTATGGCTACACCTTC. Translating it yields CASTGDYYGYTF.

This clonotype was recorded at least ten times. The chain joins TRBV2 to TRBJ1-2; no clear D gene. Between the trimmed V and J ends, which lost 2 bases and 4 bases, there was a span of 14 bases. The CDR3 has 15 residues. Germline loops: CDR1 SNHLY, CDR2 FYNNEI. The CDR3 bases are TGTGCCAGCAGTGAACAACCTCTCCCCACCTATGGCTACACCTTC. Translating gives CASSEQPLPTYGYTF.

This clonotype was seen ten or more times. V usage is TRBV7-2 and J usage is TRBJ2-7; maybe TRBD1 (6 bases). This CDR3 is built from 15 residues. Germline V gene data show CDR1 as SGHTA and CDR2 as FQGNSA. Trimming stripped 5 bases from V and 0 bases from J, with 14 bases between. The CDR3 here is CASSLTGQRSYEQYF. The DNA of the CDR3 is TGTGCCAGCAGCCTAACCGGACAGCGCTCCTACGAGCAGTACTTC.

The rearrangement joins TRBV11-2 to TRBJ2-2; D is uncertain. The germline CDR1 and CDR2 sequences are SGHAT and FQNNGV. CDR3 length: 15 residues. V shed 8 bases and J shed 2 bases, with 15 bases lying between them. CDR3 protein: CASGSSGLNTGELFF. The CDR3 nucleotides are TGTGCCAGCGGATCCTCCGGGTTAAACACCGGGGAGCTGTTTTTT. Based on the CDR3 plus reference TRBV11-2 and TRBJ2-2, the full variable domain is EAGVAQSPRYKIIEKRQSVAFWCNPISGHATLYWYQQILGQGPKLLIQFQNNGVVDDSQLPKDRFSAERLKGVDSTLKIQPAKLEDSAVYLCASGSSGLNTGELFFGEGSRLTVL.